This T cell receptor (beta chain) was recorded in a study of cytomegalovirus exposure and HLA in healthy donors. The length of the CDR3 is 12 residues. Germline V CDR1 and CDR2: ENHRY, SYGVKD. V gave up 7 bases and J gave up 6 bases, with 13 bases separating them. The PCR had 60 Vbeta and 13 Jbeta primers. Repertoires were generated with immunoSEQ multiplex PCR, while TCRdb's copy carries only in-frame clones and drops some. The sample has about 210,000 clones. Material for sequencing was PBMCs. The TCR comes from a woman between 25 and 40 years old in good health and CMV-seropositive. The chain uses TRBV10-3 and TRBJ2-7, with D tentatively TRBD2 (6 bases). CDR3: CAITNGGVEQYF. The CDR3 DNA reads as TGTGCCATCACCAACGGGGGAGTCGAGCAGTACTTC.